This TCR beta chain was obtained from a study of blood T cells in healthy people across ages. Study-level findings and limits: As naive T cell percentage varied, TCR beta diversity correlated strongly with it. The recorded TCR beta diversity per million T cells decreased in a roughly linear manner with age.

For the second PCR, which ran for 7 to 11 cycles, a sample-barcoded 5' primer and a J-beta primer mix were used. TCRdb independently ran MiXCR on the 5' RACE reads; one entry per CDR3 protein. The data show 800,000 or so distinct CDR3 sequences, with around 50% seen just once and less than 20% held by the top ten. On this clonotype itself: The antigen is unknown.

Looked up from germline, CDR1 is SGDLS and CDR2 is YYNGEE. The CDR3 totals 18 residues. Germline trimming cut 3 bases from V and 0 bases from J; bases unmatched to any gene: 8. Source material: blood. The receptor was isolated from a man at least 80 years old in good health. The gene calls are TRBV9 and TRBJ2-1, with 11 bases identical to TRBD2. CDR3 sequence: CASSDDSGRALSYNEQFF. The DNA of the CDR3 is TGTGCCAGCAGCGACGATAGCGGGAGGGCCCTCTCCTACAATGAGCAGTTCTTC.